This is a list of T cell receptor beta chains from one sample in a study of CD8+CD57+ T cells in acquired aplastic anemia. TCRdb used MiXCR to reprocess the reads, holding one entry per CDR3 protein. The data contain 450,000 to 600,000 distinct CDR3 sequences, around 30% of them seen just once; the ten biggest clones take up 0.7% to 1%. Sequenced material: sorted CD4+, CD8+, or CD8+CD57+ T cells (not recorded which) from PBMCs. The receptors stem from a human donor with aplastic anemia. Both conserved end residues are part of each CDR3. D genes are given only for firm matches. Some rows have no size entry. The others give once, few or many, or a class for an expanded clone.

clone size	J gene	V gene	D gene	CDR3 length	CDR3 protein	CDR3 DNA
few	TRBJ1-1	TRBV15	-	14	CATSTGTKNTEAFF	TGTGCCACCAGCACGGGGACGAAGAACACTGAAGCTTTCTTT
many	TRBJ2-5	TRBV7-8	-	13	CASSLVHQETQYF	TGTGCCAGCAGCTTAGTCCACCAAGAGACCCAGTACTTC
-	TRBJ2-2	TRBV25-1	-	12	CASQVLAGELFF	TGTGCCAGCCAGGTATTAGCCGGGGAGCTGTTTTTT
many	TRBJ2-5	TRBV7-2	-	13	CASSFDYGETQYF	TGTGCCAGCAGCTTCGACTATGGAGAGACCCAGTACTTC
-	TRBJ1-2	TRBV7-6	TRBD1	14	CASSTGGANYGYTF	TGTGCCAGCTCAACAGGGGGCGCTAACTATGGCTACACCTTC
many	TRBJ2-1	TRBV29-1	-	13	CSAETSSYNEQFF	TGCAGCGCGGAGACGAGCTCCTACAATGAGCAGTTCTTC
many	TRBJ1-2	TRBV9	-	12	CASTNTLHGYTF	TGTGCCAGCACCAATACCCTCCATGGCTACACCTTC
-	TRBJ2-5	TRBV25-1	-	15	CASSQSAVNQETQYF	TGTGCCAGCAGCCAATCTGCAGTAAATCAAGAGACCCAGTACTTC
many	TRBJ2-5	TRBV7-3	-	12	CASGGVGETQYF	TGTGCCTCCGGGGGAGTGGGAGAGACCCAGTACTTC
few	TRBJ1-1	TRBV29-1	-	11	CSVAEQGSAFF	TGCAGCGTTGCTGAACAGGGCAGTGCTTTCTTT
once	TRBJ1-5	TRBV28	-	17	CASSSSTGFIGNQPQHF	TGTGCCAGCAGCTCATCAACAGGGTTTATTGGCAATCAGCCCCAGCATTTT
-	TRBJ1-3	TRBV5-1	-	16	CASSLPSTGSGNTIYF	TGCGCCAGCAGCTTGCCCTCTACAGGGTCTGGAAACACCATATATTTT
-	TRBJ2-2	TRBV3-1	-	12	CASSHSRGELFF	TGTGCCAGCAGCCACAGTAGAGGGGAGCTGTTTTTT
many	TRBJ2-7	TRBV6-1	-	13	CATRRDGGYEQYF	TGTGCCACGCGCCGGGACGGAGGCTACGAGCAGTACTTC
-	TRBJ1-6	TRBV2	TRBD1	14	CATRDRGRDSPLHF	TGTGCCACCAGAGATAGGGGGCGGGATTCACCCCTCCACTTT
many	TRBJ1-5	TRBV5-6	TRBD1	15	CASSAWTGIGQPQHF	TGTGCCAGCAGCGCATGGACAGGGATCGGTCAGCCCCAGCATTTT
-	TRBJ2-1	TRBV7-3	TRBD2	19	CASSSTSGSLSYPYNEQFF	TGTGCCAGCAGCTCGACTAGCGGGAGTTTGTCTTACCCCTACAATGAGCAGTTCTTC
-	TRBJ2-3	TRBV25-1	TRBD2	18	CASRRGTSGGGSTDTQYF	TGTGCCAGCCGAAGGGGGACTAGCGGGGGGGGAAGCACAGATACGCAGTATTTT
few	TRBJ2-1	TRBV5-1	TRBD2	13	CASRSGSLPEQFF	TGCGCCAGCAGAAGCGGGAGTTTACCTGAGCAGTTCTTC